This T cell receptor beta chain was sequenced for a study of blood T cell repertoires in COVID-19. At the level of the study: Sources were T cells, B-cell-depleted T cells, or PBMCs; the material itself was cDNA or gDNA.

V was pared by 2 bases and J by 5 bases, with 12 bases between. In germline, CDR1 is KGHSH, CDR2 LQKENI. This CDR3 is built from 14 residues. Profiled with immunoSEQ multiplex PCR; TCRdb holds only in-frame clones, not every one. The sample lists more than 70,000 clones, about 89% seen once, with more than 8% in the top ten. Material: peripheral blood. The V call is TRBV18, the J call TRBJ2-5, with D possibly TRBD2 on 5 matching bases. This receptor was identified in a man in his fifties or sixties with acute or convalescent COVID-19. The CDR3 is CASSPGSGRETQYF. The CDR3 DNA is TGTGCCAGCTCACCAGGGAGTGGCAGGGAGACCCAGTACTTC.